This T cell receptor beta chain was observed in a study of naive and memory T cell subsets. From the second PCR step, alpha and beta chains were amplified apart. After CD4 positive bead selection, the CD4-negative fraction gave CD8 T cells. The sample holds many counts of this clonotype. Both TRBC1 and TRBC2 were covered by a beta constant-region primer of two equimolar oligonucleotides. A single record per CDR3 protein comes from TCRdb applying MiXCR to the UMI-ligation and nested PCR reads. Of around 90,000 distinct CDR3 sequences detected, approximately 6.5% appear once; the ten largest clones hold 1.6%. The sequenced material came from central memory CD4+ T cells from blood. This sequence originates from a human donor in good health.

The CDR3, as DNA: TGTGCCAGCAGCTTAGTAGGCACAGGACAGAGGCAAGCTTTCTTT. This codes for CASSLVGTGQRQAFF. V gene TRBV11-2 combines with J gene TRBJ1-1; TRBD1 is a possible D gene (6 bases). The V gene's germline CDR1 is SGHAT and CDR2 FQNNGV. The CDR3 spans 15 residues. V lost 1 base, J lost 9 bases, and 18 bases lay in between.